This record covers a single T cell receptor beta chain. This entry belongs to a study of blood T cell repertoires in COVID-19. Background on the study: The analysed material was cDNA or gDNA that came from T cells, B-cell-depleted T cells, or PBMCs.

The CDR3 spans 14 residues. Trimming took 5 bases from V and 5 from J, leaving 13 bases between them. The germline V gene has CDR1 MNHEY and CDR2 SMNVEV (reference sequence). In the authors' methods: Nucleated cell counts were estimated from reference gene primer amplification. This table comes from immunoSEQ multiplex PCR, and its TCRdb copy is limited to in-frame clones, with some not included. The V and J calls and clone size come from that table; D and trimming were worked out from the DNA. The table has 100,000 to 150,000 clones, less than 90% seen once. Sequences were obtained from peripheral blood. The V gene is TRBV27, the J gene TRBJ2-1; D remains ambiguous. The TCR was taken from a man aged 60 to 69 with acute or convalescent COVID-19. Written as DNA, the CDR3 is TGTGCCAGCAGTAGGCTAGTTAACAACAATGAGCAGTTCTTC. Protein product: CASSRLVNNNEQFF.